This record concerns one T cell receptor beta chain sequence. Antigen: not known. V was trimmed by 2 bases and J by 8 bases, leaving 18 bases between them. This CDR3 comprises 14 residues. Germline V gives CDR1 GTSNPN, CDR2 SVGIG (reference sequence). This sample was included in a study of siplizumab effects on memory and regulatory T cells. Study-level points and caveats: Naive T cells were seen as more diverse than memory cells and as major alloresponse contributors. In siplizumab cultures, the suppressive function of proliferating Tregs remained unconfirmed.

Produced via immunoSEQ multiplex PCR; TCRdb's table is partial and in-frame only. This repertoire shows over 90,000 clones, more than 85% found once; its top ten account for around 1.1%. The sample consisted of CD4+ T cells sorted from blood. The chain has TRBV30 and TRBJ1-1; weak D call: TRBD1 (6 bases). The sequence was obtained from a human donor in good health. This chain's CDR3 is CAWSLRAGAIEAFF. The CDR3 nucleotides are TGTGCCTGGAGTCTCCGGGCGGGGGCAATCGAAGCTTTCTTT.